The 25 T cell receptor beta chains reported below all come from one sample, sequenced in a study of beta chain features in type 1 diabetes. Study-wide results and caveats: Across all four CD4+ subsets, people with type 1 diabetes showed modestly shorter TCRB CDR3s.

No antigens are known for them. The investigators reverse transcribed all of the isolated RNA, so they sequenced expressed TCRB transcripts. The table came from immunoSEQ multiplex PCR; TCRdb's copy has only in-frame clones and leaves some out. This sample has 45,000 to 60,000 clones, with roughly 48% found just once. Sequences were obtained from stem cell memory CD4+ T cells from blood. The receptors originated from a man aged 30-40 years with type 1 diabetes.

The rearrangement uses TRBV5-6 and TRBJ2-7; a weak D match, TRBD1 (5 bases). Germline assignment: CDR1 SGHDT and CDR2 YYEEEE. The CDR3 is 14 amino acids. Trimming left V 2 bases short and J 2 bases short, with 11 bases between. CDR3 amino acids: CASSFYRPPYEQYF. The CDR3 DNA sequence: TGTGCCAGCAGCTTCTACAGGCCCCCCTACGAGCAGTACTTC.

This chain uses TRBV15 with TRBJ1-5; perhaps TRBD1 as D (5 bases). The V gene lost 0 bases and the J gene lost 7 bases, with 10 bases spanning the gap. The germline V gene encodes CDR1 LNHNV and CDR2 YYDKDF (reference sequence). The CDR3 totals 14 residues. This CDR3 reads CATSRDPRAQPQHF. CDR3 DNA sequence: TGTGCCACCAGCAGAGATCCCAGGGCACAGCCCCAGCATTTT.

The chain recombines TRBV6-1 with TRBJ2-3, with D possibly being TRBD2 (5 bases). The germline V and J ends were trimmed by 6 bases and 5 bases, with 15 bases remaining between them. CDR1 is MNHNS, CDR2 SASEGT, per germline. The CDR3 totals 14 residues. The CDR3 sequence: CASSLAARGDTQYF. CDR3 in DNA: TGTGCCAGCAGCCTAGCTGCCCGAGGAGATACGCAGTATTTT.

There are a few counts of this clone. V usage is TRBV18 and J usage is TRBJ2-1; TRBD1 agrees at 7 bases. Per the germline V gene, CDR1 is KGHSH and CDR2 is LQKENI. J gave up 5 bases and V 0 bases, and 10 bases lay outside the gene matches. The CDR3 extends over 17 amino acids. The CDR3 DNA sequence: TGTGCCAGCTCACCACCGATGGGACAGCTAGGCCACAATGAGCAGTTCTTC. Protein: CASSPPMGQLGHNEQFF. Full variable domain (missing parts from reference TRBV18 and TRBJ2-1): NAGVMQNPRHLVRRRGQEARLRCSPMKGHSHVYWYRQLPEEGLKFMVYLQKENIIDESGMPKERFSAEFPKEGPSILRIQQVVRGDSAAYFCASSPPMGQLGHNEQFFGPGTRLTVL.

V and J are TRBV6-6 and TRBJ2-7; TRBD1 matches 7 bases. Germline lookup yields CDR1 MNHNY and CDR2 SVGAGI (reference sequence). The CDR3 covers 14 residues. Losses at the gene ends were 6 bases for V and 5 bases for J; bases not matched to a gene: 10. Here the CDR3 reads CASRYLTGRDEQYF. The CDR3 DNA reads as TGTGCCAGCAGGTATCTGACAGGGCGCGACGAGCAGTACTTC.

The chain combines TRBV2 with TRBJ2-1; TRBD2 agrees at 15 bases. Losses at the gene ends were 6 bases for V and 9 bases for J; bases not matched to a gene: 15. Germline lookup yields CDR1 SNHLY and CDR2 FYNNEI. The CDR3 runs 18 residues. The CDR3: CASRVGLAGGGWRGEQFF. CDR3 nucleotide sequence: TGTGCCAGCAGGGTCGGACTAGCGGGAGGGGGGTGGCGGGGTGAGCAGTTCTTC.

The chain carries TRBV7-2 and TRBJ2-7; 9 bases agree with TRBD2. Trimming took 6 bases from V and 2 from J; bases not matched to a gene: 8. The CDR3 runs to 15 residues. Germline assignment: CDR1 SGHTA and CDR2 FQGNSA. The DNA for the CDR3 is TGTGCCAGCAGTGGTGGGCTAGCGGGAACCTACGAGCAGTACTTC. Translated: CASSGGLAGTYEQYF.

CDR3 region: CASSEEREYYNEQFF. The CDR3 DNA sequence: TGTGCCAGCAGTGAGGAACGGGAGTACTACAATGAGCAGTTCTTC. The chain has TRBV2 and TRBJ2-1; D is perhaps TRBD2 (6 bases). Germline V gives CDR1 SNHLY, CDR2 FYNNEI. V lost 3 bases and J lost 3, with 12 bases in between. This CDR3 contains 15 residues.

V is TRBV7-8 and J is TRBJ2-7, with 7 positions matching TRBD1. Looked up from germline, CDR1 is SGHVS and CDR2 is FQNEAQ. The CDR3 sequence is 16 residues long. The ends lost 1 base at V and 3 bases at J; junction bases unmatched: 9. DNA for the CDR3: TGTGCCAGCAGCTTAGAGTGGGACAGCGCGATCTACGAGCAGTACTTC. This gives the protein CASSLEWDSAIYEQYF.

V and J are TRBV5-1 and TRBJ2-1; D uncertain. Trimming took off 0 bases at V and 0 bases at J, with 16 bases between the two ends. The CDR3 spans 18 residues. The germline CDR1 and CDR2 sequences are SGHRS and YFSETQ. In DNA, the CDR3 is TGCGCCAGCAGCTTGGGCCTGTCTGCCGGTGGCTCCTACAATGAGCAGTTCTTC. Its protein is CASSLGLSAGGSYNEQFF.

This clone appeared a few times. V is TRBV6-5 and J is TRBJ1-1; possible D gene TRBD1, 5 bases. Trimming took off 2 bases at V and 3 bases at J, with 7 bases between the two ends. CDR1 is MNHEY, CDR2 SVGAGI, per germline. This CDR3 comprises 13 residues. CDR3: CASSYGRDTEAFF. CDR3 nucleotide sequence: TGTGCCAGCAGTTACGGCAGGGACACTGAAGCTTTCTTT.

The chain links TRBV5-1 to TRBJ2-1; no clear D. This CDR3 spans 17 amino acids. Germline lookup yields CDR1 SGHRS and CDR2 YFSETQ. Trimming stripped 2 bases from V and 5 bases from J, with 20 bases between. The CDR3 is CASSFSESRRLNNEQFF. The DNA for the CDR3 is TGCGCCAGCAGCTTTAGTGAGTCCCGCCGCCTCAACAATGAGCAGTTCTTC.

This clone was detected once. V and J are TRBV27 and TRBJ2-2; maybe TRBD2 (6 bases). This CDR3 has 12 residues. The V end lost 3 bases, the J end lost 9 bases, and 8 bases lay between the germline ends. Germline values: CDR1 MNHEY, CDR2 SMNVEV (reference sequence). The DNA of the CDR3 is TGTGCCAGCAGTTTGGAGGGCCGGGAGCTGTTTTTT. It is translated as CASSLEGRELFF.

The chain couples TRBV5-1 to TRBJ2-7; 7 positions agree with TRBD1. CDR1 is SGHRS, CDR2 YFSETQ, per germline. The V and J ends lost 4 bases and 1 base, in that order; junction bases with no gene match: 8. The CDR3 extends over 15 amino acids. The CDR3 sequence: CASSTGQVGSYEQYF. CDR3 sequence (DNA): TGCGCCAGCAGCACCGGACAGGTCGGGTCCTACGAGCAGTACTTC.

The J gene is TRBJ2-4, the V gene TRBV6-1; D is unresolved. The germline V and J ends were trimmed by 5 bases and 0 bases, with 8 bases remaining between them. The germline V gene has CDR1 MNHNS and CDR2 SASEGT. CDR3 size: 14 residues. CDR3 in DNA: TGTGCCAGCAGTTCCAGGCTAGCCAAAAACATTCAGTACTTC. It yields the protein CASSSRLAKNIQYF.

J is TRBJ1-2 and V is TRBV18; D is possibly TRBD1 (5 bases). The CDR3 is 13 amino acids. Trimming stripped 2 bases from V and 3 bases from J, with 7 bases between. The V gene's germline CDR1 is KGHSH and CDR2 LQKENI. CDR3 nucleotides: TGTGCCAGCTCACCAGGGGCTGACTATGGCTACACCTTC. This translates into CASSPGADYGYTF.

This clone was seen just once. V usage is TRBV9 and J usage is TRBJ2-7; D is perhaps TRBD2 (6 bases). CDR1 is SGDLS, CDR2 YYNGEE, per germline. V was clipped by 1 base and J by 2 bases, with 10 bases between them. This CDR3 spans 14 amino acids. The CDR3 here is CASSVTGLPYEQYF. CDR3 sequence (DNA): TGTGCCAGCAGCGTAACGGGACTCCCCTACGAGCAGTACTTC.

The chain combines TRBV5-1 with TRBJ2-3, with 7 bases fitting TRBD2. V gave up 4 bases and J gave up 4 bases; unmatched junction bases: 15. CDR3 length: 17 residues. Germline lookup yields CDR1 SGHRS and CDR2 YFSETQ. This CDR3 is CASSHGRTTGGADTQYF. The CDR3 DNA is TGCGCCAGCAGCCATGGACGAACTACGGGAGGAGCAGATACGCAGTATTTT.

The rearrangement uses TRBV9 and TRBJ2-1, with D possibly being TRBD2 (6 bases). CDR1 and CDR2 (germline): SGDLS, YYNGEE. Deletions cut 0 bases from V and 5 bases from J, with 12 bases between. The CDR3 length is 15 residues. The CDR3 DNA follows: TGTGCCAGCAGCGTAGGGTCTAGCGTGAACAATGAGCAGTTCTTC. This encodes CASSVGSSVNNEQFF.

This clone was observed a few times. The chain joins TRBV11-2 to TRBJ2-1, with 8 positions matching TRBD2. The CDR3 has 13 residues. The germline V gene encodes CDR1 SGHAT and CDR2 FQNNGV. V dropped 8 bases and J dropped 5; count of bases not matched to a gene: 5. The CDR3 sequence is CASSGGVNNEQFF. CDR3 nucleotide sequence: TGTGCCAGCTCGGGAGGGGTGAACAATGAGCAGTTCTTC.

J is TRBJ1-2 and V is TRBV25-1; tentative D call: TRBD1 (6 bases). Germline values: CDR1 MGHDK, CDR2 SYGVNS. The length of the CDR3 is 13 residues. Trimming stripped 8 bases from V and 7 bases from J, with 17 bases between. The CDR3 DNA sequence: TGTGCCAGCGGGACAAGTACACTTGTTGGCTACACCTTC. It specifies CASGTSTLVGYTF.

The sample holds a few counts of this clone. This chain connects TRBV18 to TRBJ2-7; weak D call: TRBD1 (8 bases). Germline CDR1 reads KGHSH; CDR2 reads LQKENI. The CDR3 covers 17 residues. V was cut by 3 bases and J by 9 bases, with 27 bases left in between. This chain's CDR3 is CASSPSNYRGGTSGQYF. The CDR3 coding sequence is TGTGCCAGCTCACCCTCGAACTACAGGGGGGGAACCAGTGGGCAGTACTTC.

Only a few counts were recorded for this clone. The chain is built from TRBV5-4 and TRBJ2-5; 14 bases agree with TRBD2. V was pared by 4 bases and J by 5 bases, with 13 bases of the junction left unmatched. CDR1 is SGHNT, CDR2 YYREEE, per germline (reference sequence). The length of the CDR3 is 18 residues. The CDR3: CASSRPGTSGSRAETQYF. The CDR3 DNA reads TGTGCCAGCAGCCGTCCAGGGACTAGCGGGAGTAGAGCGGAGACCCAGTACTTC.

The table lists this clone with a few counts. This rearrangement joins TRBV7-2 to TRBJ1-5; 8 bases align to TRBD1. After removal of 5 bases from V and 4 bases from J, the junction contained 4 bases not matched to a gene. Germline V gene sequence: CDR1 SGHTA, CDR2 FQGNSA. The CDR3 is 14 residues long. CDR3 amino acids: CASSVQGANQPQHF. The DNA of the CDR3 is TGTGCCAGCAGCGTTCAGGGGGCGAATCAGCCCCAGCATTTT.

The V and J genes are TRBV29-1 and TRBJ2-7, with 10 bases identical to TRBD2. Germline V gives CDR1 SQVTM, CDR2 ANQGSEA. The CDR3 length is 15 residues. Losses at the gene ends were 1 base for V and 3 bases for J; bases not matched to a gene: 6. CDR3 region: CSVEGRASGSYEQYF. In nucleotides, the CDR3 is TGCAGCGTTGAAGGGAGAGCTAGCGGGAGCTACGAGCAGTACTTC.